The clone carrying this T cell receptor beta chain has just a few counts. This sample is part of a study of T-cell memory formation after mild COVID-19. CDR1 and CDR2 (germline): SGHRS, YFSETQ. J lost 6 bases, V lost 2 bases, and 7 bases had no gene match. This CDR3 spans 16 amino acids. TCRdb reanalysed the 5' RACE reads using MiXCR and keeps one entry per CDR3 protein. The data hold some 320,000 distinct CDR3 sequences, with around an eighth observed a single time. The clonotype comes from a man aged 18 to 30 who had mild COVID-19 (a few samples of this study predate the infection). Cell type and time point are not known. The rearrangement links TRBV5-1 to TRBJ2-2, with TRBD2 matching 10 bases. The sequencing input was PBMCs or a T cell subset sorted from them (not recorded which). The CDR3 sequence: CASSLGLAETAGELFF. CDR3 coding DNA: TGCGCCAGCAGCTTAGGACTAGCGGAAACAGCCGGGGAGCTGTTTTTT. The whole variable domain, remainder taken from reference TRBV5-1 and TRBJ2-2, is KAGVTQTPRYLIKTRGQQVTLSCSPISGHRSVSWYQQTPGQGLQFLFEYFSETQRNKGNFPGRFSGRQFSNSRSEMNVSTLELGDSALYLCASSLGLAETAGELFFGEGSRLTVL.